This entry lists 9 T cell receptor beta chains sequenced from one sample in a study of multiple sclerosis patients with progressive multifocal leukoencephalopathy. TCRdb keeps only in-frame clones here, not all; method: immunoSEQ multiplex PCR. The repertoire includes more than 30,000 clones, approximately 89% of them detected once, and roughly 1.5% sits in the top ten. Sample time point: before natalizumab initiation. Sequenced: PBMCs. These receptors originate from a human donor with multiple sclerosis.

The chain recombines TRBV18 with TRBJ2-7, with D tentatively TRBD1 (6 bases). Trimming shortened V by 3 bases and J by 4 bases, and 10 bases separated the two germline ends. CDR1 KGHSH and CDR2 LQKENI come from the germline V gene. This CDR3 has 13 residues. CDR3 DNA: TGTGCCAGCTCACCGGACAGCCAGTACGAGCAGTACTTC. This sequence encodes CASSPDSQYEQYF. The whole variable domain, remainder taken from reference TRBV18 and TRBJ2-7, is NAGVMQNPRHLVRRRGQEARLRCSPMKGHSHVYWYRQLPEEGLKFMVYLQKENIIDESGMPKERFSAEFPKEGPSILRIQQVVRGDSAAYFCASSPDSQYEQYFGPGTRLTVT.

The chain joins TRBV27 to TRBJ2-7, with TRBD2 as a possible D gene (6 bases). Per germline, CDR1 MNHEY and CDR2 SMNVEV (reference sequence). This CDR3 has 13 residues. V shed 5 bases and J shed 13 bases, with 21 bases lying between them. CDR3 region: CASSQVFRDSFYF. CDR3 coding DNA: TGTGCCAGCAGTCAAGTCTTCCGGGACTCCTTTTACTTC.

The chain uses TRBV7-9 and TRBJ1-2; 7 bases fit TRBD1. CDR3 length: 14 residues. Unmatched junction bases numbered 9, after V lost 3 bases and J lost 8 bases. Germline V CDR1 and CDR2: SEHNR, FQNEAQ (reference sequence). The chain's CDR3 is CASSLGQPTDGYTF. CDR3 sequence (DNA): TGTGCCAGCAGCTTGGGACAGCCAACGGACGGCTACACCTTC.

The chain uses TRBV19 and TRBJ1-3; D remains unclear. The CDR3 spans 14 residues. Germline V gene data show CDR1 as LNHDA and CDR2 as SQIVND (reference sequence). Trimming removed 4 bases at V and 4 bases at J, with 11 bases between. CDR3 nucleotide sequence: TGTGCCAGTAGTAATCTCGGGTACGGAAACACCATATATTTT. Translating gives CASSNLGYGNTIYF.

In this sample, this clone turned up a few times. The chain links TRBV19 to TRBJ1-1; weak D call: TRBD1 (5 bases). CDR1 and CDR2 (germline): LNHDA, SQIVND (reference sequence). CDR3 length equals 13 residues. Trimming cost V 3 bases and J 4 bases, with 9 bases left between them. CDR3 nucleotide sequence: TGTGCCAGTAGTATCGGGGGGTTCACTGAAGCTTTCTTT. Protein product: CASSIGGFTEAFF.

The rearrangement links TRBV25-1 to TRBJ1-5; 8 bases line up with TRBD1. This CDR3 has 14 amino acids. The V gene's germline CDR1 is MGHDK and CDR2 SYGVNS. V lost 8 bases to trimming and J lost 5 bases; unmatched junction nucleotides: 8. CDR3 sequence reads: CASFGQGGHQPQHF. The CDR3 DNA reads TGTGCCAGCTTCGGACAGGGAGGTCATCAGCCCCAGCATTTT.

This chain links TRBV15 with TRBJ1-4; 10 positions match TRBD1. Unmatched junction bases numbered 4, after V lost 3 bases and J lost 6 bases. This CDR3 contains 15 residues. Germline V gene sequence: CDR1 LNHNV, CDR2 YYDKDF (reference sequence). For the CDR3, the DNA is TGTGCCACCAGCAGGGCCGGGACAGGGGATGAAAAACTGTTTTTT. This translates into CATSRAGTGDEKLFF.

Of note for this clone: The sample contains more than one DNA sequence encoding this CDR3. This chain uses TRBV7-8 with TRBJ1-3; D ambiguous. This CDR3 comprises 15 residues. V gave up 5 bases and J gave up 3 bases, with 14 bases separating them. From germline, CDR1 is SGHVS and CDR2 FQNEAQ. In DNA, the CDR3 is TGTGCCAGCAGCCGCCTGTGGGGAAATGGAAACACCATATATTTT. Translation: CASSRLWGNGNTIYF.

The CDR3 here is CASSPLGGQLGYEQYF. The CDR3, as DNA: TGTGCCAGTAGTCCGTTGGGCGGGCAGCTGGGATACGAGCAGTACTTC. This chain links TRBV19 with TRBJ2-7, with D perhaps TRBD2 (5 bases). This CDR3 has 16 amino acids. Trimming pared 5 bases from V and 4 bases from J, leaving 21 bases between. Germline V gives CDR1 LNHDA, CDR2 SQIVND (reference sequence).